This TCR beta chain was retrieved from a study of T-cell memory formation after mild COVID-19. This clonotype occurred a few times. What it binds is unknown. TCRdb fed the 5' RACE reads into MiXCR, producing one record per CDR3 protein. This table has 450,000 or so distinct CDR3 sequences, approximately 20% appearing once. Study-wide results and limits: Second-wave clones reaching peak frequency on day 37 lacked confirmed SARS-CoV-2 specificity.

V was clipped by 5 bases and J by 5 bases, with 19 bases between them. This CDR3 region has 15 residues. CDR1 and CDR2 from the germline V gene are SGHRS and YFSETQ. The chain joins TRBV5-1 to TRBJ1-2; possible D gene TRBD1, 6 bases. Material for sequencing was PBMCs or a T cell subset sorted from them (not recorded which). The receptor's source is an adult woman who had mild COVID-19 (a few samples of this study predate the infection). Cell type and time point are not known. The CDR3 is CASRGQSVGYYGYTF. In DNA form, the CDR3 reads TGCGCCAGCAGGGGACAAAGTGTCGGATATTATGGCTACACCTTC. The whole variable domain, remainder taken from reference TRBV5-1 and TRBJ1-2, is KAGVTQTPRYLIKTRGQQVTLSCSPISGHRSVSWYQQTPGQGLQFLFEYFSETQRNKGNFPGRFSGRQFSNSRSEMNVSTLELGDSALYLCASRGQSVGYYGYTFGSGTRLTVV.